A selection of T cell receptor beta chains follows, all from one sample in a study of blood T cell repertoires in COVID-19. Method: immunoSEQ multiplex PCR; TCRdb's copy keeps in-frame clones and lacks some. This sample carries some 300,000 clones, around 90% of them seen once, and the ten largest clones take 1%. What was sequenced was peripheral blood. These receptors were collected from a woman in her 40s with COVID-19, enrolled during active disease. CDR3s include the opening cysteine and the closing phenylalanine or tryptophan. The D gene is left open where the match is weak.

CDR3 protein: CASSLGVNSYEQYF
CDR3 DNA: TGTGCCAGCAGTCTCGGTGTCAACTCCTACGAGCAGTACTTC
CDR3 length: 14
J gene: TRBJ2-7
D gene: NA
V gene: TRBV6-5

CDR3 protein: CASSSPLYGYTF
CDR3 DNA: TGTGCCAGCAGTTCCCCCCTCTATGGCTACACCTTC
CDR3 length: 12
J gene: TRBJ1-2
D gene: NA
V gene: TRBV28

CDR3 protein: CASSFMGRGQDEKLFF
CDR3 DNA: TGTGCCAGCAGCTTTATGGGCAGGGGGCAGGATGAAAAACTGTTTTTT
CDR3 length: 16
J gene: TRBJ1-4
D gene: TRBD1
V gene: TRBV5-5

CDR3 protein: CASSQVSKGLAGWGSYNEQFF
CDR3 DNA: TGTGCCAGCAGCCAAGTCTCTAAAGGGTTAGCGGGATGGGGCTCCTACAATGAGCAGTTCTTC
CDR3 length: 21
J gene: TRBJ2-1
D gene: TRBD2
V gene: TRBV14

CDR3 protein: CASRGSSGNTIYF
CDR3 DNA: TGTGCCAGCAGGGGCTCCTCTGGAAACACCATATATTTT
CDR3 length: 13
J gene: TRBJ1-3
D gene: NA
V gene: TRBV27

CDR3 protein: CASSPDTEYGYTF
CDR3 DNA: TGTGCCAGCAGCCCGGACACGGAATATGGCTACACCTTC
CDR3 length: 13
J gene: TRBJ1-2
D gene: NA
V gene: TRBV6-5

CDR3 protein: CATSDSRGTANTGELFF
CDR3 DNA: TGTGCCACCAGTGATTCCCGGGGGACAGCTAACACCGGGGAGCTGTTTTTT
CDR3 length: 17
J gene: TRBJ2-2
D gene: NA
V gene: TRBV24-1

CDR3 protein: CASSPTSVTDTQYF
CDR3 DNA: TGTGCCAGCAGTCCTACTAGCGTTACAGATACGCAGTATTTT
CDR3 length: 14
J gene: TRBJ2-3
D gene: TRBD2
V gene: TRBV6-6

CDR3 protein: CASSYQGNTEAFF
CDR3 DNA: TGTGCCAGCAGTTATCAGGGGAACACTGAAGCTTTCTTT
CDR3 length: 13
J gene: TRBJ1-1
D gene: NA
V gene: TRBV6-2/TRBV6-3

CDR3 protein: CASSLFPGSYEQYF
CDR3 DNA: TGCGCCAGCAGCTTGTTCCCAGGGTCCTACGAGCAGTACTTC
CDR3 length: 14
J gene: TRBJ2-7
D gene: NA
V gene: TRBV5-1

CDR3 protein: CASSWGQGPYEQYF
CDR3 DNA: TGTGCCAGCAGCTGGGGACAGGGGCCCTACGAGCAGTACTTC
CDR3 length: 14
J gene: TRBJ2-7
D gene: TRBD1
V gene: TRBV5-6

CDR3 protein: CASSYGPRVSTEAFF
CDR3 DNA: TGTGCCAGCAGTTACGGGCCCAGGGTTAGCACTGAAGCTTTCTTT
CDR3 length: 15
J gene: TRBJ1-1
D gene: NA
V gene: TRBV6-5

CDR3 protein: CAISEVGGQGYTF
CDR3 DNA: TGTGCCATCAGTGAGGTTGGGGGCCAGGGCTACACCTTC
CDR3 length: 13
J gene: TRBJ1-2
D gene: NA
V gene: TRBV10-3